This passage covers 11 T cell receptor beta chains from one sample sequenced in a study of shared clonotypes between healthy human individuals. The repertoire was sequenced with immunoSEQ multiplex PCR; TCRdb's copy has only in-frame clones and lacks some. This table holds 800,000 to 950,000 clones, roughly 96% found once. Naive CD8 cells were CD45RO-negative, positively selected for CCR7, excluding terminally differentiated effector memory CD45RA+ cells. Sequencing input: naive CD8+ T cells sorted from blood. These receptors were obtained from a man aged 25 to 45 in good health.

The V and J genes are TRBV6-6 and TRBJ2-7, with TRBD1 matching over 8 bases. The length of the CDR3 is 14 residues. V dropped 5 bases and J dropped 3; count of bases not matched to a gene: 6. Germline loops: CDR1 MNHNY, CDR2 SVGAGI (reference sequence). The CDR3 reads CASSPTGVVYEQYF. Written as DNA, the CDR3 is TGTGCCAGCAGTCCGACAGGGGTTGTCTACGAGCAGTACTTC.

The V and J genes are TRBV7-9 and TRBJ1-2, with D uncertain. This CDR3 comprises 12 residues. V was shortened by 2 bases and J by 6 bases, with 7 bases between the two germline ends. Per germline, CDR1 SEHNR and CDR2 FQNEAQ (reference sequence). The CDR3 DNA sequence: TGTGCCAGCAGCTTAATGAAGGATGGCTACACCTTC. It codes for CASSLMKDGYTF.

Comment on this clone: Germline is not matched at one junction end, which may reflect a read error. V and J are TRBV29-1 and TRBJ2-1, with 7 positions matching TRBD1. CDR3 length: 16 residues. Germline CDR1 is SQVTM and CDR2 is ANQGSEA. CDR3 protein: CSVLFPNTGAAPEWIF. DNA for the CDR3: TGCAGCGTTCTTTTTCCCAATACAGGGGCCGCACCGGAATGGATCTTC.

Points on this clone: This CDR3 is also generated by other DNA sequences in the sample. V is TRBV5-8 and J is TRBJ2-7; TRBD2 matches 8 bases. Per the germline V gene, CDR1 is SGHTS and CDR2 is YDEGEE. The CDR3 is 14 residues long. The trim removed 1 base at V and 0 bases at J, leaving 0 bases unmatched. CDR3 sequence (DNA): TGTGCCAGCAGCTTGAGCGGGAGCTCCTACGAGCAGTACTTC. Translated: CASSLSGSSYEQYF.

Comments on this clone: This CDR3 is also generated by other DNA sequences in the sample. V and J are TRBV7-9 and TRBJ2-7; 7 bases line up with TRBD1. The CDR3 consists of 11 residues. CDR1 SEHNR and CDR2 FQNEAQ come from the germline V gene (reference sequence). With V trimmed by 5 bases and J by 6 bases, 1 base remained unmatched. In nucleotides, the CDR3 is TGTGCCAGCAGCCCAGGGGGCGAGCAGTACTTC. It codes for CASSPGGEQYF. The full variable domain, in which reference TRBV7-9 and TRBJ2-7 provide the parts outside the CDR3, is DTGVSQNPRHKITKRGQNVTFRCDPISEHNRLYWYRQTLGQGPEFLTYFQNEAQLEKSRLLSDRFSAERPKGSFSTLEIQRTEQGDSAMYLCASSPGGEQYFGPGTRLTVT.

CDR3 DNA sequence: TGTGCCAGCAGCCACGAGCTACCCCGTAACTCCTACGAGCAGTACTTC. Residues: CASSHELPRNSYEQYF. The chain couples TRBV28 to TRBJ2-7, with D unclear. Germline CDR1 MDHEN, CDR2 SYDVKM. V was pared by 6 bases and J by 0 bases, with 18 bases between. The CDR3 is 16 residues long. The full variable domain, with the rest looked up from reference TRBV28 and TRBJ2-7, is DVKVTQSSRYLVKRTGEKVFLECVQDMDHENMFWYRQDPGLGLRLIYFSYDVKMKEKGDIPEGYSVSREKKERFSLILESASTNQTSMYLCASSHELPRNSYEQYFGPGTRLTVT.

This sequence joins TRBV5-5 and TRBJ2-7; 10 bases match TRBD1. The trim removed 4 bases at V and 3 bases at J, leaving 4 bases unmatched. Germline V CDR1 and CDR2: SGHKS, YYEKEE (reference sequence). This CDR3 region has 14 residues. CDR3 nucleotide sequence: TGTGCCAGCAGCACCGGACAGGGGGTCTACGAGCAGTACTTC. As protein: CASSTGQGVYEQYF.

The chain joins TRBV5-1 to TRBJ2-3, with D possibly TRBD2 on 6 matching bases. Germline V gene data show CDR1 as SGHRS and CDR2 as YFSETQ. Trimming took off 4 bases at V and 2 bases at J, with 14 bases between the two ends. This CDR3 has 15 residues. The CDR3 nucleotides are TGCGCCAGCAGCAGGTTAGCGGAGCTCACAGATACGCAGTATTTT. This encodes CASSRLAELTDTQYF.

This chain uses TRBV7-8 with TRBJ2-5; D not certain. Germline V lookup: CDR1 SGHVS, CDR2 FQNEAQ. The CDR3 loop spans 12 amino acids. Trimming left V 5 bases short and J 4 bases short, with 8 bases between. The CDR3 loop reads CASSPGPETQYF. CDR3 DNA: TGTGCCAGCAGCCCGGGTCCAGAGACCCAGTACTTC.

The chain is built from TRBV27 and TRBJ2-2; possible D gene TRBD2, 5 bases. CDR1 is MNHEY and CDR2 is SMNVEV in the germline V gene (reference sequence). The CDR3 extends over 15 amino acids. The V and J ends lost 4 bases and 7 bases respectively, with 16 bases between them. CDR3 bases: TGTGCCAGCAGTTCCCCATCGTTCGGACTCGGGGAGCTGTTTTTT. This encodes CASSSPSFGLGELFF.

This sequence joins TRBV6-6 and TRBJ2-3; D might be TRBD1 or TRBD2, each matching 5 bases. Per the germline V gene, CDR1 is MNHNY and CDR2 is SVGAGI (reference sequence). The CDR3 has 16 amino acids. Trimming stripped 4 bases from V and 2 bases from J, with 16 bases between. The CDR3 sequence is CASSSRPGPPTDTQYF. DNA for the CDR3: TGTGCCAGCAGTTCCCGCCCGGGGCCGCCCACAGATACGCAGTATTTT.